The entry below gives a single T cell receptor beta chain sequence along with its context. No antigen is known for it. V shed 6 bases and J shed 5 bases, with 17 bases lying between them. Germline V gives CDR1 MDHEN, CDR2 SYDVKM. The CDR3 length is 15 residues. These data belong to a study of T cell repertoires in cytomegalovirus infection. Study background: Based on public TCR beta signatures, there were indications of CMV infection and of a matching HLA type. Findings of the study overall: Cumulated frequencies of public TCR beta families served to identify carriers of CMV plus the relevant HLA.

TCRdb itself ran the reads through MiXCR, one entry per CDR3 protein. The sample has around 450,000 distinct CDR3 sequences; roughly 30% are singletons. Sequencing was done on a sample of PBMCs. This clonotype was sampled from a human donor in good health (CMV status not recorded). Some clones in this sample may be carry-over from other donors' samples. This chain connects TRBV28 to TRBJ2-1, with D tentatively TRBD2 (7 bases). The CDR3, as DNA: TGTGCCAGCAGAGGAGAGGGGGGGCAGAACAATGAGCAGTTCTTC. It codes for CASRGEGGQNNEQFF. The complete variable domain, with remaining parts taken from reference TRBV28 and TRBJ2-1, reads DVKVTQSSRYLVKRTGEKVFLECVQDMDHENMFWYRQDPGLGLRLIYFSYDVKMKEKGDIPEGYSVSREKKERFSLILESASTNQTSMYLCASRGEGGQNNEQFFGPGTRLTVL.